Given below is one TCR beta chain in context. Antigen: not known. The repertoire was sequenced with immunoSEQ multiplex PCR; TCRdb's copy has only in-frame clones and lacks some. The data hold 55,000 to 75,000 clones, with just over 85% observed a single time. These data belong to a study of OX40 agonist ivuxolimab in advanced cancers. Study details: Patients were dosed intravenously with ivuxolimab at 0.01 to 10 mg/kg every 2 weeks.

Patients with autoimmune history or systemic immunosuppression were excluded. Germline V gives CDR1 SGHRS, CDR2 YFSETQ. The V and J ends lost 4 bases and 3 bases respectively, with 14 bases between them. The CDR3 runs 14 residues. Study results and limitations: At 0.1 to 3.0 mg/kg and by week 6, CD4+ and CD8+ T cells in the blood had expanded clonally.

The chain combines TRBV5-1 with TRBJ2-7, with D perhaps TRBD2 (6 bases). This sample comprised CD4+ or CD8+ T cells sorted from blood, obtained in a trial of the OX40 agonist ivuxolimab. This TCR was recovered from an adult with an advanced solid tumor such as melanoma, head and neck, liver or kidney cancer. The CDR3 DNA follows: TGCGCCAGCAGCCCGATAGGACTAAACTACGAGCAGTACTTC. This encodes CASSPIGLNYEQYF.